The 32 T cell receptor beta chains presented below share a single source sample, sequenced in a study of neurological immune-mediated disorders. TCRdb used MiXCR to reprocess the 5' RACE reads, holding one entry per CDR3 protein. Of about 38,000 distinct CDR3 sequences listed, 7% to 8.5% are singletons. What was sequenced was CD4+ T cells from blood. The source of these receptors is a man in his forties or fifties in good health.

This clonotype has at least ten counts. The V and J genes are TRBV7-2 and TRBJ2-3; D not certain. CDR3 length: 13 residues. The germline V gene encodes CDR1 SGHTA and CDR2 FQGNSA. V was pared by 5 bases and J by 2 bases, with 8 bases between. The CDR3 DNA reads TGTGCCAGCAGCCTTGTGTCCACAGATACGCAGTATTTT. Encoded protein: CASSLVSTDTQYF.

This clonotype came up many times. The chain couples TRBV20-1 to TRBJ2-1, with D unclear. CDR3 size: 12 residues. Germline V gene sequence: CDR1 DFQATT, CDR2 SNEGSKA (reference sequence). The CDR3 DNA is TGCAGCCCCTGGTCGGTGAACAATGAGCAGTTCTTC. This gives the protein CSPWSVNNEQFF.

This clonotype came up many times. The J gene is TRBJ2-7, the V gene TRBV9, with D perhaps TRBD1 (6 bases). The ends were cut back, 0 bases at V and 0 bases at J, with 10 bases in the middle. The CDR3 extends over 15 amino acids. CDR1 SGDLS and CDR2 YYNGEE come from the germline V gene. The CDR3 bases are TGTGCCAGCAGCGTAGGGGACACCAGCTCCTACGAGCAGTACTTC. This sequence encodes CASSVGDTSSYEQYF.

This clonotype was observed many times. The chain couples TRBV28 to TRBJ1-5; no reliable D call. Per the germline V gene, CDR1 is MDHEN and CDR2 is SYDVKM. The CDR3 length is 13 residues. The germline V and J ends were trimmed by 5 bases and 4 bases, with 9 bases remaining between them. The CDR3 nucleotides read TGTGCCAGCAGTCCGGACCGGAATCAGCCCCAGCATTTT. Amino acids: CASSPDRNQPQHF.

By its share, this clonotype is medium-sized (0.01 to 0.1%). This chain uses TRBV7-8 with TRBJ2-1; TRBD2 agrees at 11 bases. The CDR3 totals 16 residues. Per the germline V gene, CDR1 is SGHVS and CDR2 is FQNEAQ. V lost 1 base to trimming and J lost 6 bases; unmatched junction nucleotides: 5. The CDR3 reads CASSLGPSGRPNEQFF. Here the CDR3 DNA reads TGTGCCAGCAGCTTAGGTCCTAGCGGGAGGCCCAATGAGCAGTTCTTC.

The table lists this clonotype with many counts. The J gene is TRBJ2-3, the V gene TRBV20-1; 8 nucleotides line up with TRBD2. The CDR3 has 16 residues. V was clipped by 5 bases and J by 0 bases; unmatched bases: 10. The germline gives CDR1 DFQATT, CDR2 SNEGSKA (reference sequence). CDR3 sequence reads: CSAYTGTRFSTDTQYF. The CDR3 nucleotides read TGCAGTGCTTACACCGGGACTAGGTTTAGCACAGATACGCAGTATTTT.

The chain combines TRBV6-2 or TRBV6-3 with TRBJ1-5; TRBD1 aligns across 8 bases. The CDR3 sequence is 15 residues long. Germline V lookup: CDR1 MNHEY, CDR2 SVGEGT. J lost 8 bases, V lost 4 bases, and 10 bases had no gene match. The CDR3 bases are TGTGCCAGCAGTTCCGGACAGGGAGACTATAAGCCCCAGCATTTT. This encodes CASSSGQGDYKPQHF.

The chain is built from TRBV5-8 and TRBJ2-5; 8 bases are shared with TRBD2. The V segment lost 4 bases and the J segment 5 bases; nucleotides outside the gene matches: 4. This CDR3 comprises 13 residues. Germline CDR1 and CDR2: SGHTS and YDEGEE. Here the CDR3 DNA reads TGTGCCAGCAGCCGGGAGGGCCTGGAGACCCAGTACTTC. It translates to CASSREGLETQYF.

This clonotype was detected many times. The chain combines TRBV12-3 or TRBV12-4 with TRBJ2-1; D unresolved. V shed 5 bases and J shed 11 bases, with 13 bases lying between them. This CDR3 contains 12 residues. The chain's CDR3 is CASSPPARKQFF. In nucleotides, the CDR3 is TGTGCCAGCAGTCCCCCGGCCAGGAAGCAGTTCTTC.

This clonotype was detected ten times or more. The V gene is TRBV20-1, the J gene TRBJ2-5; 8 bases line up with TRBD2. J gave up 5 bases and V 3 bases, and 11 bases lay outside the gene matches. There are 15 residues in the CDR3. CDR1 is DFQATT, CDR2 SNEGSKA, per germline (reference sequence). The CDR3 reads CSARGAGDVGETQYF. CDR3 sequence (DNA): TGCAGTGCTAGGGGAGCGGGAGACGTAGGGGAGACCCAGTACTTC.

This clonotype was seen repeatedly, ten times or more. The rearrangement uses TRBV30 and TRBJ2-1; D call uncertain. This CDR3 has 14 residues. Trimming removed 3 bases from V and 1 base from J, with 10 bases in between. CDR1 and CDR2 (germline): GTSNPN, SVGIG (reference sequence). Here the CDR3 reads CAWRATWSYNEQFF. The CDR3 nucleotides read TGTGCCTGGAGGGCCACCTGGTCCTACAATGAGCAGTTCTTC.

This clonotype has more than one count but fewer than ten. This sequence joins TRBV20-1 and TRBJ2-1; D is unclear. V was shortened by 5 bases and J by 8 bases, with 10 bases between the two germline ends. From germline, CDR1 is DFQATT and CDR2 SNEGSKA (reference sequence). The CDR3 covers 11 residues. DNA of the CDR3: TGCAGTGCTCAAACGCGCGATGAGCAGTTCTTC. Translation gives CSAQTRDEQFF.

This clonotype was detected ten times or more. Written as DNA, the CDR3 is TGCGCCAGCAGCTTGGAGGGGGGATATCAGCCCCAGCATTTT. Translating gives CASSLEGGYQPQHF. This sequence joins TRBV5-1 and TRBJ1-5; D is possibly TRBD1 (6 bases). Germline lookup yields CDR1 SGHRS and CDR2 YFSETQ. CDR3 size: 14 residues. Trimming pared 0 bases from V and 5 bases from J, leaving 9 bases between.

This clonotype was found many times. The gene calls are TRBV12-3 or TRBV12-4 and TRBJ2-2, with 10 nucleotides matching TRBD2. The V and J ends lost 5 bases and 4 bases, in that order; junction bases with no gene match: 10. This CDR3 has 17 residues. Written as DNA, the CDR3 is TGTGCCAGCAGTACCCCTAGCGGGAGCGGGTCCACCGGGGAGCTGTTTTTT. It codes for CASSTPSGSGSTGELFF.

This clonotype occurred many times. This sequence joins TRBV24-1 and TRBJ2-3; 8 nucleotides line up with TRBD1. CDR1 is KGHDR, CDR2 SFDVKD, per germline. CDR3 length: 16 residues. V gave up 2 bases and J gave up 3 bases; unmatched junction bases: 6. The CDR3 DNA is TGTGCCACCAGTGATTCTAGGACAGGGCTAACAGATACGCAGTATTTT. It translates to CATSDSRTGLTDTQYF.

This clonotype appeared many times. The chain carries TRBV28 and TRBJ1-2; D not resolved. This CDR3 is built from 13 residues. V gave up 6 bases and J gave up 6 bases, with 14 bases separating them. Germline V gene lookup returns CDR1 MDHEN and CDR2 SYDVKM. The chain's CDR3 is CASSKLGRNGYTF. The CDR3, as DNA: TGTGCCAGCAGCAAATTGGGGAGGAATGGCTACACCTTC.

This clonotype was seen many times. The chain couples TRBV15 to TRBJ2-2; D may be TRBD1 (5 bases). The CDR3 consists of 15 residues. CDR1 is LNHNV and CDR2 is YYDKDF in the germline V gene (reference sequence). The germline V and J ends were trimmed by 0 bases and 4 bases, with 9 bases remaining between them. In DNA, the CDR3 is TGTGCCACCAGCAGAGACAGGGCCGTCACCGGGGAGCTGTTTTTT. Translating gives CATSRDRAVTGELFF. The full variable domain, with the rest looked up from reference TRBV15 and TRBJ2-2, is DAMVIQNPRYQVTQFGKPVTLSCSQTLNHNVMYWYQQKSSQAPKLLFHYYDKDFNNEADTPDNFQSRRPNTSFCFLDIRSPGLGDTAMYLCATSRDRAVTGELFFGEGSRLTVL.

This clonotype was recorded many times. The chain combines TRBV28 with TRBJ2-7; D is ambiguous. The CDR3 spans 13 residues. From germline, CDR1 is MDHEN and CDR2 SYDVKM. The V and J ends lost 3 bases and 6 bases respectively, with 12 bases between them. CDR3 DNA: TGTGCCAGCAGTTTTACCCAGACCCGCGAGCAGTACTTC. Translating it yields CASSFTQTREQYF.

The sample holds many counts of this clonotype. The CDR3 DNA reads TGCAGTGCTTCTAGCGGGAGTGGGGGCACCTACGAGCAGTACTTC. It codes for CSASSGSGGTYEQYF. The chain carries TRBV20-1 and TRBJ2-7, with 10 positions matching TRBD2. The V gene's germline CDR1 is DFQATT and CDR2 SNEGSKA (reference sequence). J was trimmed by 2 bases and V by 5 bases; bases with no gene match: 9. The CDR3 is 15 amino acids.

This clonotype came up many times. The rearrangement links TRBV28 to TRBJ2-7; TRBD2 might be the D (5 bases). The CDR3 has 16 amino acids. The V gene lost 7 bases and the J gene lost 0 bases, with 19 bases spanning the gap. From germline, CDR1 is MDHEN and CDR2 SYDVKM. The CDR3 protein is CASNPAAGGPSYEQYF. The CDR3 DNA reads TGTGCCAGCAACCCCGCGGCGGGCGGGCCCTCCTACGAGCAGTACTTC.

This clonotype was seen ten or more times. The chain links TRBV7-9 to TRBJ1-6; tentative D call: TRBD1 (5 bases). Trimming removed 5 bases at V and 12 bases at J, with 17 bases between. The germline gives CDR1 SEHNR, CDR2 FQNEAQ (reference sequence). The CDR3 is 14 residues long. In DNA form, the CDR3 reads TGTGCCAGCAGCCCCCTAGAGGGCCAGGGACCCCTCCACTTT. It specifies CASSPLEGQGPLHF.

This clonotype appeared many times. The gene calls are TRBV5-1 and TRBJ2-5; 9 nucleotides align to TRBD1. CDR3 size: 15 residues. The V gene end was trimmed by 5 bases and the J gene end by 2 bases; junction bases not matched to a gene: 7. Germline values: CDR1 SGHRS, CDR2 YFSETQ. The CDR3 sequence is CASRKAGQGQETQYF. CDR3 nucleotides: TGCGCCAGCAGAAAGGCGGGACAGGGACAAGAGACCCAGTACTTC.

This clonotype was seen many times. The chain is built from TRBV18 and TRBJ1-4; unclear D gene. Trimming removed 4 bases at V and 7 bases at J, with 16 bases between. The CDR3 is 15 residues long. The germline V gene encodes CDR1 KGHSH and CDR2 LQKENI. The CDR3 DNA sequence: TGTGCCAGCTCACTCCGTGAGGGTTGGAGTGAAAAACTGTTTTTT. Translating gives CASSLREGWSEKLFF.

This clonotype was found many times. The genes are TRBV5-5 and TRBJ1-1, with TRBD1 as a possible D gene (5 bases). The CDR3 consists of 14 residues. Germline V gene sequence: CDR1 SGHKS, CDR2 YYEKEE (reference sequence). The ends were cut back, 2 bases at V and 1 base at J, with 9 bases in the middle. In DNA form, the CDR3 reads TGTGCCAGCAGCTTTGCCGGGGGGAACACTGAAGCTTTCTTT. It translates to CASSFAGGNTEAFF. Combining the CDR3 with reference TRBV5-5 and TRBJ1-1 gives the whole variable domain DAGVTQSPTHLIKTRGQQVTLRCSPISGHKSVSWYQQVLGQGPQFIFQYYEKEERGRGNFPDRFSARQFPNYSSELNVNALLLGDSALYLCASSFAGGNTEAFFGQGTRLTVV.

This clonotype was seen at least ten times. The rearrangement uses TRBV27 and TRBJ2-2, with TRBD2 identical over 10 bases. Losses at the gene ends were 2 bases for V and 5 bases for J; bases not matched to a gene: 14. This CDR3 contains 19 residues. Per germline, CDR1 MNHEY and CDR2 SMNVEV (reference sequence). DNA of the CDR3: TGTGCCAGCAGTTTACGGTTGGGAACTAGCGGGATTGGGACCGGGGAGCTGTTTTTT. Translated, it gives CASSLRLGTSGIGTGELFF.

This clonotype was recorded many times. This chain links TRBV7-2 with TRBJ2-3; 14 positions agree with TRBD2. Trimming took 0 bases from V and 4 from J; bases not matched to a gene: 3. This CDR3 spans 17 amino acids. From germline, CDR1 is SGHTA and CDR2 FQGNSA. The chain's CDR3 is CASSLAGTSGSPDTQYF. DNA of the CDR3: TGTGCCAGCAGCTTAGCGGGGACTAGCGGGAGCCCAGATACGCAGTATTTT. The whole variable domain, remainder taken from reference TRBV7-2 and TRBJ2-3, is GAGVSQSPSNKVTEKGKDVELRCDPISGHTALYWYRQSLGQGLEFLIYFQGNSAPDKSGLPSDRFSAERTGGSVSTLTIQRTQQEDSAVYLCASSLAGTSGSPDTQYFGPGTRLTVL.

This clonotype was recorded many times. The chain recombines TRBV20-1 with TRBJ2-2; 11 bases line up with TRBD1. This CDR3 is 14 amino acids long. Trimming took 2 bases from V and 6 from J; bases not matched to a gene: 2. The germline V gene encodes CDR1 DFQATT and CDR2 SNEGSKA (reference sequence). The CDR3, as DNA: TGCAGTGCTAGAAGGACAGGGGGCTCCGGGGAGCTGTTTTTT. Translated, it gives CSARRTGGSGELFF.

This clonotype was detected ten times or more. The rearrangement joins TRBV6-1 to TRBJ2-7, with 8 bases identical to TRBD1. The V segment lost 6 bases and the J segment 2 bases; nucleotides outside the gene matches: 9. This CDR3 comprises 15 residues. CDR1 and CDR2 (germline): MNHNS, SASEGT. As DNA, the CDR3 is TGTGCCAGCAGAGTCCGGGACAGGACAACCTACGAGCAGTACTTC. It translates to CASRVRDRTTYEQYF.

This clonotype has ten or more counts. The V call is TRBV28, the J call TRBJ2-3; possible D gene TRBD1, 6 bases. The CDR3 sequence is 10 residues long. Germline V CDR1 and CDR2: MDHEN, SYDVKM. V was shortened by 11 bases and J by 5 bases, with 8 bases between the two germline ends. The chain's CDR3 is CAVQGDTQYF. CDR3 coding DNA: TGTGCCGTACAGGGAGATACGCAGTATTTT.

This clonotype was detected many times. The rearrangement uses TRBV7-9 and TRBJ1-4; no reliable D call. Trimming took 0 bases from V and 5 from J, leaving 7 bases between them. Per the germline V gene, CDR1 is SEHNR and CDR2 is FQNEAQ (reference sequence). The CDR3 is 14 amino acids. Here the CDR3 DNA reads TGTGCCAGCAGCTTAGCCACGGCGAATGAAAAACTGTTTTTT. Residues: CASSLATANEKLFF.

This clonotype was seen repeatedly, ten times or more. The V and J genes are TRBV7-3 and TRBJ2-2; D not certain. Looked up from germline, CDR1 is SGHTA and CDR2 is FQGTGA. Trimming stripped 1 base from V and 5 bases from J, with 8 bases between. The CDR3 extends over 14 amino acids. Written as DNA, the CDR3 is TGTGCCAGCAGCTTAAGCCGGTTTACCGGGGAGCTGTTTTTT. Its translation: CASSLSRFTGELFF.

This clonotype was observed at least ten times. The chain carries TRBV5-1 and TRBJ2-2, with D perhaps TRBD1 or TRBD2 (5 bases each). The V gene's germline CDR1 is SGHRS and CDR2 YFSETQ. The CDR3 runs 16 residues. Trimming took 4 bases from V and 4 from J, leaving 17 bases between them. The CDR3 DNA reads TGCGCCAGCAGCCCCCAGCCCGGGACCACCACCGGGGAGCTGTTTTTT. As protein: CASSPQPGTTTGELFF.